The 26 T cell receptor beta chains given below trace back to one sample, sequenced in a study of T-cell memory formation after mild COVID-19. MiXCR, applied by TCRdb to the 5' RACE reads, yields one record per CDR3 protein. The sample records 180,000 or so distinct CDR3 sequences, roughly 16% being singletons. Source material: PBMCs or a T cell subset sorted from them (not recorded which). These receptors all stem from an adult woman who had mild COVID-19 (a few samples of this study predate the infection). Cell type and time point are not known.

This clonotype appeared a few times. The chain is built from TRBV5-6 and TRBJ2-1; a possible D gene is TRBD2 (5 bases). The germline V gene has CDR1 SGHDT and CDR2 YYEEEE. The V gene lost 3 bases and the J gene lost 5 bases, with 15 bases spanning the gap. The CDR3 extends over 15 amino acids. The CDR3 is CASSSRVHLNNEQFF. CDR3 coding DNA: TGTGCCAGCAGCTCGAGGGTCCACCTCAACAATGAGCAGTTCTTC.

This clonotype showed up just a few times. The J gene is TRBJ2-2, the V gene TRBV29-1, with a tentative D call TRBD1 (6 bases). The CDR3 contains 13 residues. The germline V gene has CDR1 SQVTM and CDR2 ANQGSEA. The ends were cut back, 4 bases at V and 5 bases at J, with 11 bases in the middle. The CDR3 sequence: CSVAQGWTGELFF. Written as DNA, the CDR3 is TGCAGCGTTGCGCAGGGGTGGACCGGGGAGCTGTTTTTT.

The chain employs TRBV20-1 and TRBJ2-2; no reliable D call. There are 12 residues in the CDR3. Trimming left V 5 bases short and J 1 base short, with 5 bases between. The germline CDR1 and CDR2 sequences are DFQATT and SNEGSKA (reference sequence). The CDR3 loop reads CSALVNTGELFF. CDR3 bases: TGCAGTGCTTTGGTGAACACCGGGGAGCTGTTTTTT.

The V and J genes are TRBV7-9 and TRBJ1-4, with D tentatively TRBD1 (6 bases). V was trimmed by 4 bases and J by 8 bases, leaving 14 bases between them. This CDR3 contains 14 residues. The V gene's germline CDR1 is SEHNR and CDR2 FQNEAQ (reference sequence). The CDR3 spells CASSSLRGGEKLFF. CDR3 in DNA: TGTGCCAGCAGCTCCCTCAGGGGAGGGGAAAAACTGTTTTTT. Drawing the rest from reference TRBV7-9 and TRBJ1-4, the complete variable domain is DTGVSQNPRHKITKRGQNVTFRCDPISEHNRLYWYRQTLGQGPEFLTYFQNEAQLEKSRLLSDRFSAERPKGSFSTLEIQRTEQGDSAMYLCASSSLRGGEKLFFGSGTQLSVL.

V usage is TRBV3-1 and J usage is TRBJ1-3, with D uncertain. Trimming stripped 1 base from V and 7 bases from J, with 14 bases between. The CDR3 length is 15 residues. Germline CDR1 is LGHDT and CDR2 is YNNKEL (reference sequence). The CDR3 protein is CASSQVSITGNTIYF. The CDR3 DNA follows: TGTGCCAGCAGCCAAGTTTCAATAACGGGTAACACCATATATTTT.

The chain links TRBV3-1 to TRBJ2-5; 7 nucleotides agree with TRBD2. Germline V gives CDR1 LGHDT, CDR2 YNNKEL (reference sequence). V dropped 3 bases and J dropped 2; count of bases not matched to a gene: 12. This CDR3 region has 17 residues. CDR3: CASSQGGRAGLQETQYF. For the CDR3, the DNA is TGTGCCAGCAGCCAGGGAGGTCGAGCGGGGCTACAAGAGACCCAGTACTTC.

The chain employs TRBV7-2 and TRBJ2-3, with D perhaps matching TRBD1 (5 bases). The CDR3 sequence is 12 residues long. The V gene's germline CDR1 is SGHTA and CDR2 FQGNSA. The V gene lost 5 bases and the J gene lost 7 bases, with 10 bases spanning the gap. In DNA, the CDR3 is TGTGCCAGCAGCCCGACAGAGCATACGCAGTATTTT. Encoded protein: CASSPTEHTQYF.

This chain uses TRBV5-6 with TRBJ1-2; no definite D call. Trimming left V 4 bases short and J 4 bases short, with 11 bases between. Looked up from germline, CDR1 is SGHDT and CDR2 is YYEEEE. The CDR3 is 13 residues long. CDR3 sequence: CASSQRRLYGYTF. The DNA for the CDR3 is TGTGCCAGCAGCCAACGACGGCTCTATGGCTACACCTTC.

The chain links TRBV20-1 to TRBJ2-1; D unresolved. V lost 6 bases to trimming and J lost 8 bases, with 11 bases between them. The CDR3 spans 11 residues. Germline V gene data show CDR1 as DFQATT and CDR2 as SNEGSKA (reference sequence). This CDR3 is CSANKGHEQFF. CDR3 DNA: TGCAGTGCAAATAAAGGACATGAGCAGTTCTTC.

The table lists this clonotype with a count of one. This chain uses TRBV29-1 with TRBJ2-5; D uncertain. The V end was cut by 5 bases, the J end by 2 bases, with 9 bases between. This CDR3 spans 12 amino acids. CDR1 and CDR2 from the germline V gene are SQVTM and ANQGSEA. CDR3 protein: CSVWQTQETQYF. DNA of the CDR3: TGCAGCGTTTGGCAGACTCAAGAGACCCAGTACTTC.

The genes are TRBV29-1 and TRBJ2-7; perhaps TRBD2 as D (5 bases). The CDR3 has 13 residues. Germline lookup yields CDR1 SQVTM and CDR2 ANQGSEA. V was shortened by 6 bases and J by 7 bases, with 19 bases between the two germline ends. CDR3: CSVRERGPGEQYF. CDR3 DNA: TGCAGCGTCCGAGAGAGAGGGCCGGGGGAGCAGTACTTC.

This clonotype was detected only a few times. The rearrangement links TRBV12-3 or TRBV12-4 to TRBJ2-3; 14 nucleotides line up with TRBD2. This CDR3 has 18 amino acids. Unmatched junction bases numbered 7, after V lost 0 bases and J lost 5 bases. CDR3 sequence reads: CASSLARGTSGGGDTQYF. The CDR3 DNA follows: TGTGCCAGCAGTTTAGCGCGTGGGACTAGCGGGGGTGGAGATACGCAGTATTTT.

This chain connects TRBV4-2 to TRBJ1-2; D is possibly TRBD1 (6 bases). The CDR3 is made up of 18 amino acids. Germline V gene sequence: CDR1 LGHNA, CDR2 YNFKEQ. V lost 0 bases to trimming and J lost 8 bases, with 25 bases between them. The CDR3 here is CASSQDRSGLGTGSGYTF. The CDR3 bases are TGTGCCAGCAGCCAAGATCGGTCCGGGTTGGGTACAGGGTCCGGCTACACCTTC.

This clonotype was detected a few times. The V and J genes are TRBV7-9 and TRBJ2-1; the D gene is possibly TRBD1 (5 bases). Per germline, CDR1 SEHNR and CDR2 FQNEAQ (reference sequence). The CDR3 totals 15 residues. V lost 3 bases and J 4 bases, leaving 13 bases between the germline ends. In nucleotides, the CDR3 is TGTGCCAGCAGCTTCCGGGCAGGGCCTTACAATGAGCAGTTCTTC. The encoded protein is CASSFRAGPYNEQFF.

The rearrangement links TRBV7-2 to TRBJ2-7, with 13 bases lining up with TRBD2. This CDR3 is 16 amino acids long. Germline V lookup: CDR1 SGHTA, CDR2 FQGNSA. Losses at the gene ends were 5 bases for V and 4 bases for J; bases not matched to a gene: 8. In DNA form, the CDR3 reads TGTGCCAGCAGCCCCTCCCGGACTAGCGGGAGATACGAGCAGTACTTC. Translated: CASSPSRTSGRYEQYF.

This chain joins TRBV20-1 and TRBJ2-7; 9 bases map to TRBD2. Germline CDR1 DFQATT, CDR2 SNEGSKA (reference sequence). This CDR3 is 13 amino acids long. V was clipped by 6 bases and J by 5 bases; unmatched bases: 8. The CDR3 loop reads CSAPPAGGNEQYF. The CDR3 DNA is TGCAGTGCCCCGCCCGCGGGAGGGAACGAGCAGTACTTC.

This clonotype turned up a few times. The chain links TRBV12-3 or TRBV12-4 to TRBJ2-3; the match to TRBD2 covers 7 bases. The length of the CDR3 is 16 residues. V gave up 8 bases and J gave up 1 base; unmatched junction bases: 12. As DNA, the CDR3 is TGTGCCAGCCTCCGCATGGGGGGGATCCGCACAGATACGCAGTATTTT. This gives the protein CASLRMGGIRTDTQYF.

The chain combines TRBV29-1 with TRBJ1-1; D possibly corresponds to TRBD1 (5 bases). This CDR3 spans 14 amino acids. V shed 3 bases and J shed 0 bases, with 11 bases lying between them. Germline assignment: CDR1 SQVTM and CDR2 ANQGSEA. CDR3 sequence (DNA): TGCAGCGTTGACGACCGGGGGATGAACACTGAAGCTTTCTTT. Protein product: CSVDDRGMNTEAFF.

CDR3 sequence (DNA): TGTGCCAGCAGTTTACCGGGGGATAATTCACCCCTCCACTTT. The encoded protein is CASSLPGDNSPLHF. V and J are TRBV27 and TRBJ1-6, with D possibly matching TRBD1 (5 bases). This CDR3 spans 14 amino acids. V was pared by 2 bases and J by 5 bases, with 7 bases between. Germline loops: CDR1 MNHEY, CDR2 SMNVEV (reference sequence).

The chain is built from TRBV20-1 and TRBJ1-1, with no clear D. V shed 1 base and J shed 3 bases, with 6 bases lying between them. The CDR3 runs to 12 residues. CDR1 is DFQATT, CDR2 SNEGSKA, per germline (reference sequence). The CDR3: CSARGRDTEAFF. CDR3 nucleotide sequence: TGCAGTGCTAGAGGGAGGGACACTGAAGCTTTCTTT.

This clonotype appeared a few times. This chain uses TRBV24-1 with TRBJ2-7; possibly TRBD1 for D (6 bases). The V end lost 4 bases, the J end lost 1 base, and 7 bases lay between the germline ends. CDR1 and CDR2 (germline): KGHDR, SFDVKD. The CDR3 length is 13 residues. CDR3 sequence (DNA): TGTGCCACCAGTGACACAGGGTCCTACGAGCAGTACTTC. Its translation is CATSDTGSYEQYF.

This clonotype was detected many times. This chain joins TRBV7-9 and TRBJ2-5; 14 bases map to TRBD2. Looked up from germline, CDR1 is SEHNR and CDR2 is FQNEAQ (reference sequence). This CDR3 comprises 16 residues. Losses at the gene ends were 7 bases for V and 4 bases for J; bases not matched to a gene: 8. The CDR3 is CASTPPGTSGGETQYF. The CDR3 DNA follows: TGTGCCAGCACCCCTCCCGGGACTAGCGGGGGAGAGACCCAGTACTTC.

This clonotype was seen at least ten times. The V call is TRBV20-1, the J call TRBJ2-5; no reliable D call. The V gene's germline CDR1 is DFQATT and CDR2 SNEGSKA (reference sequence). V lost 5 bases to trimming and J lost 5 bases, with 12 bases between them. The CDR3 covers 12 residues. The CDR3 coding sequence is TGCAGTGCTCGCAGTATGGGGGAGACCCAGTACTTC. Translation gives CSARSMGETQYF.

This clonotype was observed a few times. The chain links TRBV4-1 to TRBJ2-3; a possible D gene is TRBD1 (7 bases). Germline lookup yields CDR1 MGHRA and CDR2 YSYEKL. The CDR3 length is 15 residues. V was cut by 3 bases and J by 6 bases, with 16 bases left in between. This CDR3 is CASSQAQGGSDTQYF. CDR3 DNA sequence: TGCGCCAGCAGCCAGGCCCAGGGGGGTTCGGATACGCAGTATTTT.

The chain couples TRBV7-8 to TRBJ1-2, with 9 bases aligning to TRBD1. The V and J ends lost 5 bases and 5 bases, in that order; junction bases with no gene match: 6. CDR3 length: 14 residues. Germline-derived CDR1 and CDR2 are SGHVS and FQNEAQ. The CDR3 region is CASSPTGGVYGYTF. The CDR3 DNA is TGTGCCAGCAGCCCCACAGGGGGCGTATATGGCTACACCTTC.

This clonotype showed up just a few times. The V call is TRBV29-1, the J call TRBJ2-7; 7 bases are a match to TRBD1. After removal of 7 bases from V and 3 bases from J, the junction contained 21 bases not matched to a gene. This CDR3 is built from 17 residues. The germline V gene has CDR1 SQVTM and CDR2 ANQGSEA. CDR3 amino acids: CSALSDRVQGYGYEQYF. The CDR3 nucleotides are TGCAGCGCGTTGTCGGATCGGGTACAGGGGTATGGCTACGAGCAGTACTTC.